Each of the 19 T cell receptor beta chains below was sequenced from the same sample in a study of cytomegalovirus exposure and HLA in healthy donors. Primers for the PCR totalled 60 Vbeta and 13 Jbeta. Only in-frame clones appear in the TCRdb table, and some are missing; sequencing was by immunoSEQ multiplex PCR. Here the sample spans some 200,000 clones, over 60% being singletons. The material sequenced was PBMCs. All receptors come from a woman between 45 and 60 years old in good health and CMV-seronegative.

The CDR3 DNA follows: TGCGCCAGCAGCAACGAACAGGGTAACACTGAAGCTTTCTTT. Translating it yields CASSNEQGNTEAFF. The chain recombines TRBV10-2 with TRBJ1-1; a weak D match, TRBD1 (6 bases). Trimming cost V 6 bases and J 2 bases, with 13 bases left between them. The length of the CDR3 is 14 residues. Germline V gene sequence: CDR1 WSHSY, CDR2 SAAADI.

This CDR3 is CASSLPVSKNIQYF. The CDR3 coding sequence is TGCGCCAGCAGCCTTCCGGTGTCCAAAAACATTCAGTACTTC. J is TRBJ2-4 and V is TRBV4-1; D is unclear. Trimming left V 4 bases short and J 2 bases short, with 9 bases between. The CDR3 runs to 14 residues. Germline values: CDR1 MGHRA, CDR2 YSYEKL.

The chain combines TRBV14 with TRBJ1-3, with TRBD1 as a possible D gene (5 bases). The V and J ends lost 4 bases and 4 bases respectively, with 11 bases between them. Germline lookup yields CDR1 SGHDN and CDR2 FVKESK. This CDR3 contains 14 residues. DNA of the CDR3: TGTGCCAGCAGCCGAGGAGGGACCGGAAACACCATATATTTT. This gives the protein CASSRGGTGNTIYF. Full variable domain (remainder filled in from reference TRBV14 and TRBJ1-3): EAGVTQFPSHSVIEKGQTVTLRCDPISGHDNLYWYRRVMGKEIKFLLHFVKESKQDESGMPNNRFLAERTGGTYSTLKVQPAELEDSGVYFCASSRGGTGNTIYFGEGSWLTVV.

The chain joins TRBV7-3 to TRBJ2-3; 9 positions match TRBD1. Trimming cost V 5 bases and J 2 bases; bases outside gene matches: 5. Per the germline V gene, CDR1 is SGHTA and CDR2 is FQGTGA. There are 15 residues in the CDR3. In DNA form, the CDR3 reads TGTGCCAGCAGCCAAAGGACAGGGGACACAGATACGCAGTATTTT. Translating it yields CASSQRTGDTDTQYF.

V is TRBV11-2 and J is TRBJ2-2, with 13 bases identical to TRBD2. Trimming took 5 bases from V and 3 from J; bases not matched to a gene: 9. This CDR3 has 18 residues. Germline V lookup: CDR1 SGHAT, CDR2 FQNNGV. As DNA, the CDR3 is TGTGCCAGCAGCATAACGGGACTAGCGGGGAGACACACCGGGGAGCTGTTTTTT. It translates to CASSITGLAGRHTGELFF.

This clone was seen a handful of times. This chain uses TRBV19 with TRBJ2-5; D gene unclear. This CDR3 region has 14 residues. The V and J ends lost 3 bases and 0 bases respectively, with 8 bases between them. CDR1 and CDR2 from the germline V gene are LNHDA and SQIVND (reference sequence). CDR3 loop: CASSMGRYQETQYF. DNA of the CDR3: TGTGCCAGTAGTATGGGCAGGTACCAAGAGACCCAGTACTTC.

This sequence joins TRBV7-3 and TRBJ2-1, with unresolved D. Per the germline V gene, CDR1 is SGHTA and CDR2 is FQGTGA. The CDR3 length is 13 residues. Between the trimmed V and J ends, which lost 3 bases and 5 bases, there was a span of 8 bases. This chain's CDR3 is CASSFRHDNEQFF. CDR3 bases: TGTGCCAGCAGCTTTAGACATGACAATGAGCAGTTCTTC.

The V gene is TRBV11-2, the J gene TRBJ2-4; TRBD1 might be the D (5 bases). The germline CDR1 and CDR2 sequences are SGHAT and FQNNGV. This CDR3 comprises 15 residues. V was trimmed by 5 bases and J by 1 base, leaving 12 bases between them. The chain's CDR3 is CASSLTRAAKNIQYF. In DNA form, the CDR3 reads TGTGCCAGCAGCCTAACCAGGGCTGCCAAAAACATTCAGTACTTC.

This chain connects TRBV14 to TRBJ2-5; tentatively, D is TRBD1 (6 bases). CDR3 length: 14 residues. The V end lost 0 bases, the J end lost 6 bases, and 11 bases lay between the germline ends. From germline, CDR1 is SGHDN and CDR2 FVKESK. For the CDR3, the DNA is TGTGCCAGCAGCCAAGATTTGACAGGAAAGACCCAGTACTTC. This translates into CASSQDLTGKTQYF.

J is TRBJ2-1 and V is TRBV5-1; 10 nucleotides agree with TRBD2. Trimming at V came to 2 bases and at J to 4 bases, leaving 3 bases not matched to a gene. CDR1 is SGHRS and CDR2 is YFSETQ in the germline V gene. The CDR3 length is 15 residues. For the CDR3, the DNA is TGCGCCAGCAGCTTAACTAGCGGGACTTACAATGAGCAGTTCTTC. Its protein product is CASSLTSGTYNEQFF.

This clone appeared a single time. The genes are TRBV6-5 and TRBJ1-1; possible D gene TRBD1, 5 bases. Trimming left V 7 bases short and J 4 bases short, with 16 bases between. CDR1 is MNHEY and CDR2 is SVGAGI in the germline V gene. The CDR3 consists of 14 residues. The CDR3 loop is CASTPTVGVTEAFF. CDR3 DNA: TGTGCCAGCACCCCGACAGTTGGGGTCACTGAAGCTTTCTTT.

The genes are TRBV2 and TRBJ2-3; D might be TRBD1 (6 bases). The CDR3 extends over 14 amino acids. The V gene's germline CDR1 is SNHLY and CDR2 FYNNEI. V was trimmed by 6 bases and J by 0 bases, leaving 10 bases between them. The CDR3 loop is CASSRDTSTDTQYF. In DNA form, the CDR3 reads TGTGCCAGCAGCCGGGACACTAGCACAGATACGCAGTATTTT.

This sequence joins TRBV7-8 and TRBJ1-4; 7 nucleotides agree with TRBD1. Germline V CDR1 and CDR2: SGHVS, FQNEAQ. This CDR3 has 17 residues. The ends lost 3 bases at V and 3 bases at J; junction bases unmatched: 10. Here the CDR3 DNA reads TGTGCCAGCAGCTTTAGGGGGCAGACAGTAGCTAATGAAAAACTGTTTTTT. This sequence encodes CASSFRGQTVANEKLFF.

V usage is TRBV6-1 and J usage is TRBJ2-7; maybe TRBD2 (6 bases). Germline CDR1 and CDR2: MNHNS and SASEGT. V shed 4 bases and J shed 4 bases, with 20 bases lying between them. The CDR3 runs to 16 residues. The CDR3 nucleotides are TGTGCCAGCAGTGGAGGTGCAGCGGCTCGGGGGTACGAGCAGTACTTC. Protein sequence: CASSGGAAARGYEQYF.

The chain links TRBV19 to TRBJ2-1; 7 positions agree with TRBD2. With 1 base clipped from V and 3 bases from J, the junction kept 9 bases outside the gene matches. This CDR3 has 17 residues. Germline loops: CDR1 LNHDA, CDR2 SQIVND (reference sequence). DNA of the CDR3: TGTGCCAGTAGTATAGGGGCCCAGCGGGGAGACTACAATGAGCAGTTCTTC. It codes for CASSIGAQRGDYNEQFF.

The rearrangement uses TRBV28 and TRBJ1-1, with 7 bases aligning to TRBD1. Germline CDR1 reads MDHEN; CDR2 reads SYDVKM. Losses at the gene ends were 3 bases for V and 0 bases for J; bases not matched to a gene: 1. This CDR3 is 14 amino acids long. CDR3 in amino acids: CASSLDRMNTEAFF. The CDR3 DNA reads as TGTGCCAGCAGTTTGGACAGGATGAACACTGAAGCTTTCTTT.

This chain joins TRBV29-1 and TRBJ2-3, with D tentatively TRBD2 (5 bases). V shed 4 bases and J shed 3 bases, with 8 bases lying between them. This CDR3 has 12 amino acids. Germline lookup yields CDR1 SQVTM and CDR2 ANQGSEA. CDR3 loop: CSVARRTDTQYF. The DNA of the CDR3 is TGCAGCGTTGCTCGGAGGACAGATACGCAGTATTTT.

This clone was seen more than once but under ten times. The gene calls are TRBV2 and TRBJ1-1; D possibly corresponds to TRBD1 (6 bases). V lost 6 bases to trimming and J lost 5 bases, with 13 bases between them. Germline CDR1 and CDR2: SNHLY and FYNNEI. The CDR3 has 13 amino acids. The CDR3 sequence: CASSGDMRTEAFF. The CDR3 coding sequence is TGTGCCAGCAGCGGGGACATGCGGACTGAAGCTTTCTTT.

The chain couples TRBV29-1 to TRBJ1-2, with a possible D match to TRBD1 (6 bases). The CDR3 sequence is 13 residues long. Trimming cost V 1 base and J 6 bases, with 12 bases left between them. CDR1 is SQVTM and CDR2 is ANQGSEA in the germline V gene. CDR3 in amino acids: CSVEGRAGDGYTF. DNA for the CDR3: TGCAGCGTTGAAGGTCGGGCAGGGGATGGCTACACCTTC.